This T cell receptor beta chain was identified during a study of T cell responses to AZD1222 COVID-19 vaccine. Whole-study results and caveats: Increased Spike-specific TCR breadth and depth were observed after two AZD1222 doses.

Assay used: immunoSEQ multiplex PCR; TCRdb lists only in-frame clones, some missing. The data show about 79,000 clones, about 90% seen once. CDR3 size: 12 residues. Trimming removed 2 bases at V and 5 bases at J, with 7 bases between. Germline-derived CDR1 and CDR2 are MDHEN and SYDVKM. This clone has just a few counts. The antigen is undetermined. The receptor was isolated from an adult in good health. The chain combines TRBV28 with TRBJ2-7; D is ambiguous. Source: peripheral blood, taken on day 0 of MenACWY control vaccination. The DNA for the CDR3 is TGTGCCAGCAGTTTAATAGGACACGAGCAGTACTTC. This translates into CASSLIGHEQYF.